A selection of T cell receptor beta chains follows, all from one sample in a study of vaccination effects on CD4 cells after COVID-19. Assay used: immunoSEQ multiplex PCR; TCRdb lists only in-frame clones, some missing. Of tens of thousands of clones in the sample, less than 80% were seen once. These TCRs are of unknown antigen specificity. The material was CD4+ T cells from PBMCs cultured with HCoV-OC43 spike peptides, obtained before COVID-19 vaccination. The receptor set was obtained from a human donor who received a COVID-19 vaccine. Each CDR3 is given with its conserved first and last residue. D genes are given only for firm matches.

d_call,v_call,j_call,cdr3_aa,cdr3_nt
TRBD1,TRBV24-1,TRBJ2-2,CATSDFRTGGVGELFF,TGTGCCACCAGTGATTTCAGGACAGGGGGCGTCGGGGAGCTGTTTTTT
TRBD2,TRBV5-1,TRBJ2-3,CASSSRTSGNTQYF,TGCGCCAGCAGCTCTAGGACTAGCGGCAATACGCAGTATTTT
NA,TRBV7-9,TRBJ2-3,CASSLKRQTDTQYF,TGTGCCAGCAGCCTCAAGCGACAGACAGATACGCAGTATTTT
NA,TRBV6-2/TRBV6-3,TRBJ1-1,CASSFGSGRTEAFF,TGTGCCAGCAGTTTCGGAAGCGGGAGGACTGAAGCTTTCTTT
NA,TRBV5-1,TRBJ2-5,CASSLGKQETQYF,TGCGCCAGCAGCTTGGGCAAGCAAGAGACCCAGTACTTC
NA,TRBV12-3/TRBV12-4,TRBJ1-2,CASSLGQFYGYTF,TGTGCCAGCAGTTTAGGGCAGTTCTATGGCTACACCTTC
NA,TRBV5-5,TRBJ1-2,CASSLVGSNYGYTF,TGTGCCAGCAGCTTAGTCGGCAGCAATTATGGCTACACCTTC
NA,TRBV18,TRBJ2-3,CASSRRGAFGRTDTQYF,TGTGCCAGCTCACGTAGGGGGGCCTTTGGACGCACAGATACGCAGTATTTT
NA,TRBV19,TRBJ1-2,CASSIDREVVGYTF,TGTGCCAGTAGTATAGACAGGGAGGTAGTAGGCTACACCTTC
TRBD1,TRBV4-1,TRBJ2-3,CASSQVTGADTQYF,TGCGCCAGCAGCCAAGTCACAGGGGCAGATACGCAGTATTTT